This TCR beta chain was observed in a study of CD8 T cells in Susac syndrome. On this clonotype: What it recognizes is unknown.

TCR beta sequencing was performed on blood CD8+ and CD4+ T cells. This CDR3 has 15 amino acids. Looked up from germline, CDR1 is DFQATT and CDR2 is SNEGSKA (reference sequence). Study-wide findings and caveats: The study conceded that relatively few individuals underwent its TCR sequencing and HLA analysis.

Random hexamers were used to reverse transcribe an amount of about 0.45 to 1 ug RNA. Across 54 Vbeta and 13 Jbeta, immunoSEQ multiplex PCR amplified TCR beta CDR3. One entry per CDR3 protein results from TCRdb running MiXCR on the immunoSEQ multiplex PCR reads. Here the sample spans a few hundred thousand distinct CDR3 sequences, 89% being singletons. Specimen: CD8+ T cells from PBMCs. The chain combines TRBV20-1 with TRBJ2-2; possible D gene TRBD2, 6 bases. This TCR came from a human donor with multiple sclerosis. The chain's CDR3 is CSANPLEGNTGELFF. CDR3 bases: TGCAGCGCCAATCCCTTGGAGGGGAACACCGGGGAGCTGTTTTTT.